One and the same sample provided the 9 T cell receptor beta chains below, sequenced in a study of regulatory T cells in long-lasting Graves disease. Indicated time point: newly diagnosed GD, antithyroid drugs for less than 3 months. Researchers made the TCR library from RNA that was extracted from PBMCs. Combining iRepertoire HTBI primers with Arm-PCR of CDR3 regions, the authors built TCR beta libraries. TCRdb re-called the multiplex PCR reads through MiXCR, storing one row per CDR3 protein. The table shows hundreds of thousands of distinct CDR3 sequences, with approximately 15% occurring only once. A further study also used this sample, focusing on T cells in Graves' hyperthyroidism and ophthalmopathy.

The starting material was peripheral blood mononuclear cells (PBMCs), obtained at new diagnosis, from a patient treated with antithyroid drugs. The source is a woman in her twenties or thirties with Graves disease.

CDR3 sequence (DNA): TGTGCCAGCTCACAAAACCTCGCGGTTAACACTGAAGCTTTCTTT. Translated: CASSQNLAVNTEAFF. V is TRBV18 and J is TRBJ1-1; D call uncertain. This CDR3 is 15 amino acids long. V was shortened by 4 bases and J by 2 bases, with 14 bases between the two germline ends. Germline CDR1 reads KGHSH; CDR2 reads LQKENI.

The table lists this clonotype with a few counts. The rearrangement uses TRBV3-1 and TRBJ1-2, with no clear D. In germline, CDR1 is LGHDT, CDR2 YNNKEL (reference sequence). Deletions cut 4 bases from V and 2 bases from J, with 11 bases between. This CDR3 is 14 amino acids long. CDR3 coding DNA: TGTGCCAGCAGCCCCCCACAGATAAACTATGGCTACACCTTC. This sequence encodes CASSPPQINYGYTF.

This clonotype was counted a few times. V gene TRBV4-2 combines with J gene TRBJ2-1; TRBD2 agrees at 12 bases. This CDR3 has 16 residues. V shed 1 base and J 10 bases; nucleotides not matched to a gene: 8. Germline V gives CDR1 LGHNA, CDR2 YNFKEQ. CDR3 amino acids: CASSQARLAGVWEQFF. CDR3 DNA sequence: TGTGCCAGCAGCCAAGCGAGACTAGCGGGAGTGTGGGAGCAGTTCTTC.

The chain employs TRBV29-1 and TRBJ2-1; 10 nucleotides agree with TRBD2. The CDR3 spans 14 residues. The germline CDR1 and CDR2 sequences are SQVTM and ANQGSEA. V was clipped by 6 bases and J by 8 bases; unmatched bases: 10. The CDR3 sequence is CSVDHSGGSDEQFF. The CDR3 DNA reads TGCAGCGTGGATCATAGCGGGGGGTCGGATGAGCAGTTCTTC.

The chain joins TRBV5-1 to TRBJ2-1; 12 bases are shared with TRBD2. The germline CDR1 and CDR2 sequences are SGHRS and YFSETQ. The V and J ends lost 4 bases and 6 bases, in that order; junction bases with no gene match: 5. The CDR3 sequence is 15 residues long. The CDR3 DNA reads TGCGCCAGCAGCGCGACTAGCGGGAGTGGCAATGAGCAGTTCTTC. It codes for CASSATSGSGNEQFF.

This clonotype appeared a few times. The V call is TRBV7-2, the J call TRBJ2-2; D unclear. This CDR3 has 15 amino acids. Trimming cost V 3 bases and J 4 bases, with 12 bases left between them. Germline loops: CDR1 SGHTA, CDR2 FQGNSA. CDR3 sequence: CASSFRDLTTGELFF. Written as DNA, the CDR3 is TGTGCCAGCAGCTTTCGCGACTTAACCACCGGGGAGCTGTTTTTT. The full variable domain, its missing parts supplied by reference TRBV7-2 and TRBJ2-2, is GAGVSQSPSNKVTEKGKDVELRCDPISGHTALYWYRQSLGQGLEFLIYFQGNSAPDKSGLPSDRFSAERTGGSVSTLTIQRTQQEDSAVYLCASSFRDLTTGELFFGEGSRLTVL.

This clonotype was seen a handful of times. This chain uses TRBV3-1 with TRBJ2-7; weak D call: TRBD2 (8 bases). Germline V CDR1 and CDR2: LGHDT, YNNKEL (reference sequence). This CDR3 comprises 20 residues. The V gene lost 3 bases and the J gene lost 1 base, with 28 bases spanning the gap. In DNA, the CDR3 is TGTGCCAGCAGCCATTTAGTCACTAGCGGACAGGACGAGAATTCCTACGAGCAGTACTTC. This gives the protein CASSHLVTSGQDENSYEQYF.

Only a few counts were recorded for this clonotype. V and J are TRBV6-1 and TRBJ1-5; tentative D call: TRBD1 (5 bases). Per the germline V gene, CDR1 is MNHNS and CDR2 is SASEGT. The CDR3 consists of 15 residues. The V and J ends lost 7 bases and 2 bases respectively, with 15 bases between them. The CDR3 region is CASTKGRGRNQPQHF. CDR3 sequence (DNA): TGTGCCAGCACCAAAGGTAGGGGACGCAATCAGCCCCAGCATTTT.

A few counts support this clonotype. V is TRBV27 and J is TRBJ2-1; 11 nucleotides line up with TRBD2. The germline V gene encodes CDR1 MNHEY and CDR2 SMNVEV (reference sequence). This CDR3 comprises 15 residues. The V segment lost 5 bases and the J segment 4 bases; nucleotides outside the gene matches: 4. CDR3: CASSHGLAGYNEQFF. CDR3 bases: TGTGCCAGCAGTCACGGACTAGCGGGTTACAATGAGCAGTTCTTC.